Listed here is a single T cell receptor (beta chain). This sample was included in a study of cytomegalovirus exposure and HLA in healthy donors. The V gene's germline CDR1 is MDHEN and CDR2 SYDVKM. V was clipped by 11 bases and J by 1 base; unmatched bases: 11. The CDR3 spans 14 residues. The PCR used 60 Vbeta and 13 Jbeta primers. Some clones are missing from TCRdb's copy, which holds only in-frame ones; the method was immunoSEQ multiplex PCR. The sample includes 70,000 to 100,000 clones, less than 80% of them seen just once. This receptor was taken from a woman aged 50 to 65 in good health and CMV-seropositive. The chain is built from TRBV28 and TRBJ2-7; 7 bases map to TRBD1. Sample: PBMCs. As DNA, the CDR3 is TGTGCCGCTCAACAGGGGTATTGGTCCTACGAGCAGTACTTC. Amino acid sequence: CAAQQGYWSYEQYF.